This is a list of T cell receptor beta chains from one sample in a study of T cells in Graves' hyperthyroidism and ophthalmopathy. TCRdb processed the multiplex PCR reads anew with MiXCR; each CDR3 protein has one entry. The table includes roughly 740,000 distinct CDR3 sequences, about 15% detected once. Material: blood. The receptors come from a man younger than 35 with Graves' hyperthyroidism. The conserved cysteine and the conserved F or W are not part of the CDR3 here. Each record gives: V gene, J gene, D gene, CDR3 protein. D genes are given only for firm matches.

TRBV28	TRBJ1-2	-	ASSLIINYGYT
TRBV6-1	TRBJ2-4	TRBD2	ASGEPGGDIQY
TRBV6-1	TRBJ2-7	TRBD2	ASRTVLGGDTYEQY
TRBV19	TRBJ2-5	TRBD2	ASSAGTSGRGETQY
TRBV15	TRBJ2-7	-	ATSRDWREQY
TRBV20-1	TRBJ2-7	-	SAPGALVYEQY
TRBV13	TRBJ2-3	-	ASSLWTISTDTQY
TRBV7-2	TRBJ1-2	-	ASSPFDSRAFGYT
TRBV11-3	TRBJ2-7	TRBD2	ASSLDIAGYSPYEQY
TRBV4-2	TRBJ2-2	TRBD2	ASSQPTSGQNTGELF
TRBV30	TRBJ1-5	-	AWSVSPGGQPQH
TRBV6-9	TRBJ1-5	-	ASSYTHGAGQPQH
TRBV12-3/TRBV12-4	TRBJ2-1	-	ASSSFGQSYNEQF
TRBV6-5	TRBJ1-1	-	ASSYGHAVGEAF
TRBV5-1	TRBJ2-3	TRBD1	ARGDRGGSDTQY
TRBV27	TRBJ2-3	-	ASSLSGGLTDTQY
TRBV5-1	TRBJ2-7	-	ASSFLGTEQY
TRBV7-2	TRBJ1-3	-	ASSFRPRGNTIY
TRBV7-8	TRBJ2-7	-	ASSLRRGRIYEQY
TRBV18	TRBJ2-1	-	ASSPGGASYNEQF
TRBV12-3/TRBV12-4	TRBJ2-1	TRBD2	ASSPGTSGGEQF
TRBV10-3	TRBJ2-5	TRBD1	AISVRGWETQY
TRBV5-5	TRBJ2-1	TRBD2	ASSLRTGTSGSPNEQF
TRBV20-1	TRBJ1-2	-	SAPLLGRLHYGYT
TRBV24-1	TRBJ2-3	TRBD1	ATSDPDRGFTDTQY
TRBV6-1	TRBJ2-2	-	ASKQGLGTGELF